The clone carrying this T cell receptor (beta chain) was counted at least ten times. Antigen unknown. The data are from a study of T cells in Graves' hyperthyroidism and ophthalmopathy. The study's findings and limits: Most clonotypes that expanded in the thyroid above 0.001 also showed up in blood.

Amplification targeted TCR beta CDR3 regions from RNA transcripts. The TCR CDR3 was amplified in a first-round RT-PCR using the HTBI primer set. MiXCR was run by TCRdb on the multiplex PCR reads, yielding one entry per CDR3 protein. The sample holds approximately 260,000 distinct CDR3 sequences; 13% to 15% are singletons and the top ten take more than 30%. Patients aged 18 to 65 had newly diagnosed hyperthyroidism that had lasted under 2 months. The study left out patients who had uncontrolled infection, other autoimmune disease, pregnancy or lactation. Any symptoms of ophthalmopathy came after the first hyperthyroidism diagnosis, from which the blood sample dates. Germline CDR1 MNHNY, CDR2 SVGAGI (reference sequence). The CDR3 sequence is 14 residues long. Trimming took off 0 bases at V and 7 bases at J, with 10 bases between the two ends.

The sample taken for sequencing was blood. This TCR was sampled from a woman aged 45-60 years with Graves' hyperthyroidism that later progressed to Graves' ophthalmopathy. The chain has TRBV6-6 and TRBJ2-1, with D perhaps TRBD1 or TRBD2 (5 bases each). CDR3 nucleotides: TGTGCCAGCAGTTACTCAGGGACGGTGAATGAGCAGTTCTTC. It is translated as CASSYSGTVNEQFF.